Presented here are 9 T cell receptor beta chains from one specimen sequenced in a study of T cells after yellow fever vaccination. TCRdb called the 5' RACE reads again in MiXCR, with one record for every CDR3 protein. The table records about 430,000 distinct CDR3 sequences, roughly a sixth of them present only once. Material: PBMCs, obtained before the yellow fever booster vaccination. The receptors were sampled from a man aged 18-30 years who received the YFV17D yellow fever vaccine.

The V call is TRBV7-3, the J call TRBJ2-2; 8 positions match TRBD1. Per the germline V gene, CDR1 is SGHTA and CDR2 is FQGTGA. Trimming at V came to 5 bases and at J to 1 base, leaving 6 bases not matched to a gene. CDR3 length equals 16 residues. CDR3 nucleotide sequence: TGTGCCAGCAGCCATACCGGGACAGGGAACACCGGGGAGCTGTTTTTT. It yields the protein CASSHTGTGNTGELFF.

The V and J genes are TRBV6-2 or TRBV6-3 and TRBJ2-1, with D unclear. The ends were cut back, 5 bases at V and 8 bases at J, with 10 bases in the middle. The CDR3 covers 12 residues. Per the germline V gene, CDR1 is MNHEY and CDR2 is SVGEGT. The CDR3 DNA sequence: TGTGCCAGCAGTGGCCCTCAAGATGAGCAGTTCTTC. Translated: CASSGPQDEQFF.

V and J are TRBV20-1 and TRBJ1-6; 10 bases are a match to TRBD1. The CDR3 length is 16 residues. CDR1 DFQATT and CDR2 SNEGSKA come from the germline V gene (reference sequence). J gave up 10 bases and V 3 bases, and 12 bases lay outside the gene matches. The CDR3: CSASRRRTGGFSPLHF. CDR3 nucleotide sequence: TGCAGTGCTAGCAGACGAAGGACAGGGGGGTTCTCACCCCTCCACTTT.

The CDR3 sequence is CSANWDRPPYEQYF. The CDR3 nucleotides read TGCAGTGCTAACTGGGACAGACCTCCCTACGAGCAGTACTTC. This chain links TRBV20-1 with TRBJ2-7; 7 bases are shared with TRBD1. In germline, CDR1 is DFQATT, CDR2 SNEGSKA (reference sequence). CDR3 size: 14 residues. The V gene end was trimmed by 4 bases and the J gene end by 2 bases; junction bases not matched to a gene: 8.

CDR3 sequence reads: CASSEPGLRYEQYF. For the CDR3, the DNA is TGTGCCAGCAGTGAACCGGGCTTAAGGTACGAGCAGTACTTC. This chain links TRBV6-1 with TRBJ2-7; D uncertain. Germline assignment: CDR1 MNHNS and CDR2 SASEGT. The CDR3 spans 14 residues. V lost 2 bases, J lost 4 bases, and 12 bases lay in between.

This clonotype was counted only a few times. This rearrangement joins TRBV29-1 to TRBJ2-5; 7 bases map to TRBD2. This CDR3 region has 14 residues. Germline V CDR1 and CDR2: SQVTM, ANQGSEA. The J segment lost 3 bases and the V segment lost 6 bases, leaving 10 bases of the junction unmatched. The CDR3 nucleotides are TGCAGCGTAATCGGAGCGGGGAATGAAGAGACCCAGTACTTC. As protein: CSVIGAGNEETQYF.

The V and J genes are TRBV5-1 and TRBJ2-5, with 12 bases lining up with TRBD2. This CDR3 spans 16 amino acids. Trimming took 3 bases from V and 4 from J; bases not matched to a gene: 7. CDR1 is SGHRS, CDR2 YFSETQ, per germline. CDR3 in amino acids: CASSSALAGGLETQYF. The DNA for the CDR3 is TGCGCCAGCAGCTCAGCCCTAGCGGGGGGGCTAGAGACCCAGTACTTC.

The CDR3 sequence: CATSSDGGYEQYF. In nucleotides, the CDR3 is TGTGCCACCAGCTCCGATGGGGGATACGAGCAGTACTTC. The gene calls are TRBV15 and TRBJ2-7; D is tentatively TRBD1 or TRBD2 (5 bases each). The CDR3 has 13 amino acids. The germline CDR1 and CDR2 sequences are LNHNV and YYDKDF (reference sequence). The germline V and J ends were trimmed by 5 bases and 4 bases, with 12 bases remaining between them.

V usage is TRBV11-3 and J usage is TRBJ2-5, with D perhaps TRBD1 or TRBD2 (7 bases each). CDR1 is SGHNT and CDR2 is YENEEA in the germline V gene. The CDR3 sequence is 14 residues long. The ends were cut back, 4 bases at V and 5 bases at J, with 14 bases in the middle. CDR3 coding DNA: TGTGCCAGCAGCTCAGGGGGGGCCGGGGAGACCCAGTACTTC. Residues: CASSSGGAGETQYF. Together with reference TRBV11-3 and TRBJ2-5, the CDR3 gives the full variable domain: EAGVVQSPRYKIIEKKQPVAFWCNPISGHNTLYWYLQNLGQGPELLIRYENEEAVDDSQLPKDRFSAERLKGVDSTLKIQPAELGDSAVYLCASSSGGAGETQYFGPGTRLLVL.